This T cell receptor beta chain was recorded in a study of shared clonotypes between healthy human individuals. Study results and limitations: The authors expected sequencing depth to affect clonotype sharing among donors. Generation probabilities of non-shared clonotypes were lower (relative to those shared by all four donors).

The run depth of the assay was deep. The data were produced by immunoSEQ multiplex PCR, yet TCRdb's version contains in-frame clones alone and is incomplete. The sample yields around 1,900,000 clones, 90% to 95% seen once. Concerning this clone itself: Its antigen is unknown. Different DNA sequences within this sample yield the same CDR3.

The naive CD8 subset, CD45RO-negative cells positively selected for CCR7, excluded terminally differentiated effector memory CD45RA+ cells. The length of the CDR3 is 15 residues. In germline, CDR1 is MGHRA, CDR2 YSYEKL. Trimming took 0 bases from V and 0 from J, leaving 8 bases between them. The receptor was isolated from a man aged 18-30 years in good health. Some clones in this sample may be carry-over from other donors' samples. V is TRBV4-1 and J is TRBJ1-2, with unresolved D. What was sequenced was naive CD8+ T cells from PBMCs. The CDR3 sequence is CASSQDPGTNYGYTF. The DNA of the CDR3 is TGCGCCAGCAGCCAAGATCCGGGGACTAACTATGGCTACACCTTC.